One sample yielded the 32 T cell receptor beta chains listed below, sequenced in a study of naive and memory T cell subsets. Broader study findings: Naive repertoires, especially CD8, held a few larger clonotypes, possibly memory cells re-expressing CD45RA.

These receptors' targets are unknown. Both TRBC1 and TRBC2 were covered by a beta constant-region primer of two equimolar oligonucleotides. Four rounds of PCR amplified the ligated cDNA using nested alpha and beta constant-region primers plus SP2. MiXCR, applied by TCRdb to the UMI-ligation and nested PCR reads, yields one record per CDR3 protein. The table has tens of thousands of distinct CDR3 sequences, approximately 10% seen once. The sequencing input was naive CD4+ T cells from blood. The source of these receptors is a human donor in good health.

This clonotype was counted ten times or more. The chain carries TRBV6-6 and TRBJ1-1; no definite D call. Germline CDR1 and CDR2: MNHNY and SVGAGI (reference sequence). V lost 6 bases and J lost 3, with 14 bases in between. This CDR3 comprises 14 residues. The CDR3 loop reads CASSFKYGDTEAFF. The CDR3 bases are TGTGCCAGCAGCTTTAAGTACGGTGACACTGAAGCTTTCTTT.

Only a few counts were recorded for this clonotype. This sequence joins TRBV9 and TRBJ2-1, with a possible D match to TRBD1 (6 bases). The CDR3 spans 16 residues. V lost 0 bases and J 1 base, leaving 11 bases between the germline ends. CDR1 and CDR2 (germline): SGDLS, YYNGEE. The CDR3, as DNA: TGTGCCAGCAGCGTAGTCCCTCAGGGGTCCTACAATGAGCAGTTCTTC. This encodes CASSVVPQGSYNEQFF.

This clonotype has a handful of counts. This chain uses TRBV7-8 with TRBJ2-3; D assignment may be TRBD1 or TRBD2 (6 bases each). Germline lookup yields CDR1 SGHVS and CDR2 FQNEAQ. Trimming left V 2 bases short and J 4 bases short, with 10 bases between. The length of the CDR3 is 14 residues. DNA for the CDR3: TGTGCCAGCAGCTTACCGGGGGCGCCAGATACGCAGTATTTT. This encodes CASSLPGAPDTQYF. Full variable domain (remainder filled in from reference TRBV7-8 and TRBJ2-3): GAGVSQSPRYKVAKRGQDVALRCDPISGHVSLFWYQQALGQGPEFLTYFQNEAQLDKSGLPSDRFFAERPEGSVSTLKIQRTQQEDSAVYLCASSLPGAPDTQYFGPGTRLTVL.

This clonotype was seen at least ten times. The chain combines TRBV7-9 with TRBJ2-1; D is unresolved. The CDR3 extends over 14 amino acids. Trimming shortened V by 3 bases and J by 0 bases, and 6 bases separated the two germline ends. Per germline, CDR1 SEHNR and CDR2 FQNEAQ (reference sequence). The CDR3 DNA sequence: TGTGCCAGCAGCTTGACCAGCTCCTACAATGAGCAGTTCTTC. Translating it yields CASSLTSSYNEQFF.

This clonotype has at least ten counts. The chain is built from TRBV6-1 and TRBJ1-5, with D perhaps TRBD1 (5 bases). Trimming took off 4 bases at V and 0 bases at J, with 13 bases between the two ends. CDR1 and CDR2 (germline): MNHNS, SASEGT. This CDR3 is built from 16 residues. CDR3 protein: CASSAGTGYSNQPQHF. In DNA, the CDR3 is TGTGCCAGCAGTGCAGGGACGGGGTATAGCAATCAGCCCCAGCATTTT.

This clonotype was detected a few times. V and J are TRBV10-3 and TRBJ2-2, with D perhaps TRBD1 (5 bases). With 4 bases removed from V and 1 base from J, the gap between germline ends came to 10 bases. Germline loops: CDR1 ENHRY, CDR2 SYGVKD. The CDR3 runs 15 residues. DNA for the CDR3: TGTGCCATCAGTGCGTTCACAGGGAACACCGGGGAGCTGTTTTTT. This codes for CAISAFTGNTGELFF.

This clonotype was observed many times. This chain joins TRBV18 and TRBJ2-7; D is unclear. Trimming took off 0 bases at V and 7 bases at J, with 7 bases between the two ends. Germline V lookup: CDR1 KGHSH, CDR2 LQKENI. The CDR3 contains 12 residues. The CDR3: CASSPPVGEQYF. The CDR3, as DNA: TGTGCCAGCTCACCACCAGTGGGTGAGCAGTACTTC.

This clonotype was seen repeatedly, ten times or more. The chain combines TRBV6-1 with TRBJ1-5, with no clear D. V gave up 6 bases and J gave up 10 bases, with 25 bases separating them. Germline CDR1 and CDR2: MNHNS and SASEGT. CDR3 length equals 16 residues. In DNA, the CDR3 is TGTGCCAGCAGCACCCGGAGCCCTAACGGTCGGCCCCCCCAGCATTTT. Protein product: CASSTRSPNGRPPQHF.

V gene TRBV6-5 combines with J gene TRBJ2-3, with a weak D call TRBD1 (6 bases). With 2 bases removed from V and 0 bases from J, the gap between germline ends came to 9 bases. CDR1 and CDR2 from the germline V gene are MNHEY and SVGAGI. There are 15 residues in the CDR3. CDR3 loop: CASSYLGGSTDTQYF. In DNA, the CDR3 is TGTGCCAGCAGTTACCTTGGGGGCAGCACAGATACGCAGTATTTT.

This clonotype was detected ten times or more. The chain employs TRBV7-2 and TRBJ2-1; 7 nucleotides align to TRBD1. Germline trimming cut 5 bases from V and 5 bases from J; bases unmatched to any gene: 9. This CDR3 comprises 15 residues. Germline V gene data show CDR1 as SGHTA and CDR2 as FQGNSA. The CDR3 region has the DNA TGTGCCAGCAGCAAGTTCGGGACAGCCGACAATGAGCAGTTCTTC. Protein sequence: CASSKFGTADNEQFF.

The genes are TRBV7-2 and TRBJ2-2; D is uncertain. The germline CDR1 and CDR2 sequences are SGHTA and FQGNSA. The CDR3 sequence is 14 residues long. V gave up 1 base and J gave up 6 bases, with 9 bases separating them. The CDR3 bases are TGTGCCAGCAGCTTAGGAGTCATGGCCGGGGAGCTGTTTTTT. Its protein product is CASSLGVMAGELFF.

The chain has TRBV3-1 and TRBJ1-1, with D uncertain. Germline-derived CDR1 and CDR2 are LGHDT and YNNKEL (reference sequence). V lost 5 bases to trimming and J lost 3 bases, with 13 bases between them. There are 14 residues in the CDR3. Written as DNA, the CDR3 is TGTGCCAGCAGCTCTGTACCTGGAGACACTGAAGCTTTCTTT. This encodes CASSSVPGDTEAFF.

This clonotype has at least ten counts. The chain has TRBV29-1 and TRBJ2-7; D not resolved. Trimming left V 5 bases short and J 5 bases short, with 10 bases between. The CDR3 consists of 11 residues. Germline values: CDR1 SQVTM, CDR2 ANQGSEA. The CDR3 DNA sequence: TGCAGCGTTTTCACAGACCACGAGCAGTACTTC. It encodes CSVFTDHEQYF.

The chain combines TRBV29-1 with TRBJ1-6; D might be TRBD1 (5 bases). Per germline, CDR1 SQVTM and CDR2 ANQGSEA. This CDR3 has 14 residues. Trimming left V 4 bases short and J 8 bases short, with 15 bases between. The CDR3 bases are TGCAGCGTTGCACGGGACGGCCGGGATTCACCCCTCCACTTT. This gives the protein CSVARDGRDSPLHF.

CDR3 residues: CASSQEQAMDTQYF. DNA of the CDR3: TGCGCCAGCAGCCAAGAACAAGCGATGGATACGCAGTATTTT. The V call is TRBV4-3, the J call TRBJ2-3; D gene uncertain. Germline values: CDR1 LGHNA, CDR2 YSLEER. The germline V and J ends were trimmed by 0 bases and 6 bases, with 10 bases remaining between them. CDR3 length: 14 amino acids.

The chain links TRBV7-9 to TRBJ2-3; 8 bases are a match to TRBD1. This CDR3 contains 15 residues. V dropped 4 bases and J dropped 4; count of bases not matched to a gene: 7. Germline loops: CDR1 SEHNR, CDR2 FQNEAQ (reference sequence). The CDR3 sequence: CASSSGQGYADTQYF. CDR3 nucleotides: TGTGCCAGCAGCTCCGGACAGGGATATGCAGATACGCAGTATTTT.

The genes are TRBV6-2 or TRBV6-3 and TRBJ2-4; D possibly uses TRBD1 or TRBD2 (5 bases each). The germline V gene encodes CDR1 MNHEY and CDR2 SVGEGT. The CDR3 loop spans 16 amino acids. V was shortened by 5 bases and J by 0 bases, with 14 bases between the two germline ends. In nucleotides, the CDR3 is TGTGCCAGCAGTCCGAGGGGCCAAATAGCCAAAAACATTCAGTACTTC. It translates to CASSPRGQIAKNIQYF.

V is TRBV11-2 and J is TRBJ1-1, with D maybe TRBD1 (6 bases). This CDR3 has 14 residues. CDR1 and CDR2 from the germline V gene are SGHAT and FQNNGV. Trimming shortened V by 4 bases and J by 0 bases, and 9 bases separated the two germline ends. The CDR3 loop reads CASSWDMMNTEAFF. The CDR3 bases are TGTGCCAGCAGCTGGGACATGATGAACACTGAAGCTTTCTTT.

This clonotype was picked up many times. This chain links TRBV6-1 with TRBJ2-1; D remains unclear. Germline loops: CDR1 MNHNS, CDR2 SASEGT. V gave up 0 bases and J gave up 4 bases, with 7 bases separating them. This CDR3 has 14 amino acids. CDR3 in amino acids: CASSEADQYNEQFF. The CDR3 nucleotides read TGTGCCAGCAGTGAAGCCGACCAATACAATGAGCAGTTCTTC.

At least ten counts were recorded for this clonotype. The CDR3, as DNA: TGCAGTGCACTTACAGGGAGTCCACGCTCTGGGGCCAACGTCCTGACTTTC. It codes for CSALTGSPRSGANVLTF. The gene calls are TRBV20-1 and TRBJ2-6; D possibly corresponds to TRBD1 (6 bases). Trimming shortened V by 6 bases and J by 0 bases, and 18 bases separated the two germline ends. The CDR3 consists of 17 residues. Looked up from germline, CDR1 is DFQATT and CDR2 is SNEGSKA (reference sequence).

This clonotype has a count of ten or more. The CDR3 DNA reads as TGCAGTGCTAGACTTATAGCGGCCTCCTACAATGAGCAGTTCTTC. Translating it yields CSARLIAASYNEQFF. The V and J genes are TRBV20-1 and TRBJ2-1, with D tentatively TRBD2 (6 bases). V was clipped by 2 bases and J by 0 bases, with 11 bases between them. The CDR3 has 15 residues. Germline-derived CDR1 and CDR2 are DFQATT and SNEGSKA (reference sequence).

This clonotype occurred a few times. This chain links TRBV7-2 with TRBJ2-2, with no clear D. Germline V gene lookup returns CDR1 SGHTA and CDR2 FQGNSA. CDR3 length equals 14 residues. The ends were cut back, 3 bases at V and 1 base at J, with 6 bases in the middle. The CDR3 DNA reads TGTGCCAGCAGCTTCCCAAGGAACACCGGGGAGCTGTTTTTT. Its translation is CASSFPRNTGELFF. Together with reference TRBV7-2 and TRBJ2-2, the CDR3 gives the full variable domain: GAGVSQSPSNKVTEKGKDVELRCDPISGHTALYWYRQSLGQGLEFLIYFQGNSAPDKSGLPSDRFSAERTGGSVSTLTIQRTQQEDSAVYLCASSFPRNTGELFFGEGSRLTVL.

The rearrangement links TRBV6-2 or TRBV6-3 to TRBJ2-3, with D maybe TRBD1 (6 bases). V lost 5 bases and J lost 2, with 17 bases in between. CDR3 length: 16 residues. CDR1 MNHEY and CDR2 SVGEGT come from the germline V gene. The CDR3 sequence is CASSALQGRLTDTQYF. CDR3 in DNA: TGTGCCAGCAGTGCCCTACAGGGCCGCCTCACAGATACGCAGTATTTT.

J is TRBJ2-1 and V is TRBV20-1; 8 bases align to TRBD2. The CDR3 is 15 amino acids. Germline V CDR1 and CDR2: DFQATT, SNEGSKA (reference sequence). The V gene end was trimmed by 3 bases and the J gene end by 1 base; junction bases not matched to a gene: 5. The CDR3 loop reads CSASIAGLSYNEQFF. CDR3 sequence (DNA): TGCAGTGCTAGTATAGCGGGGCTATCCTACAATGAGCAGTTCTTC.

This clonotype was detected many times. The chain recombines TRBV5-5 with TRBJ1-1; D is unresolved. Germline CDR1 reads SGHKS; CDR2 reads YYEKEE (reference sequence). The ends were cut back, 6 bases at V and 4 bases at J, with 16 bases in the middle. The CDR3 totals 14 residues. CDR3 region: CASTASAASTEAFF. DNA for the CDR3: TGTGCCAGCACCGCTTCTGCAGCGAGCACTGAAGCTTTCTTT.

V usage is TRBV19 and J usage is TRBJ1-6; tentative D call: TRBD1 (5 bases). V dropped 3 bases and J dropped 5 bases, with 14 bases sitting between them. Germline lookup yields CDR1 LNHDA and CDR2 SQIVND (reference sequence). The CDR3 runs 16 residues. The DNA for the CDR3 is TGTGCCAGTAGTATCCGGACAAAAGGTGATAATTCACCCCTCCACTTT. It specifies CASSIRTKGDNSPLHF.

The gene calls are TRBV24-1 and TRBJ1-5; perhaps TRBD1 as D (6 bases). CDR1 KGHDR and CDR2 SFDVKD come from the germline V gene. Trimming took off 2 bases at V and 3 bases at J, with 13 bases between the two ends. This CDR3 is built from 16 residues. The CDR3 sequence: CATSDSGARDNQPQHF. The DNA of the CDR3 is TGTGCCACCAGTGATTCGGGGGCGCGGGACAATCAGCCCCAGCATTTT.

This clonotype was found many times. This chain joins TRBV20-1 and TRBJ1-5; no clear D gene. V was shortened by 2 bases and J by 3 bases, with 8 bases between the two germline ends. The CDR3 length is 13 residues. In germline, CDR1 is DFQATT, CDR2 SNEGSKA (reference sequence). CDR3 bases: TGCAGTGCTAGAAAGAGGGCCAATCAGCCCCAGCATTTT. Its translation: CSARKRANQPQHF.

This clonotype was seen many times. The CDR3 nucleotides are TGTGCCACAACTAGCGGGAGTAAGAATGAGCAGTTCTTC. Its protein is CATTSGSKNEQFF. The rearrangement links TRBV6-5 to TRBJ2-1, with 11 positions matching TRBD2. CDR3 size: 13 residues. V lost 10 bases and J lost 7; bases outside the gene matches: 6. Germline values: CDR1 MNHEY, CDR2 SVGAGI.

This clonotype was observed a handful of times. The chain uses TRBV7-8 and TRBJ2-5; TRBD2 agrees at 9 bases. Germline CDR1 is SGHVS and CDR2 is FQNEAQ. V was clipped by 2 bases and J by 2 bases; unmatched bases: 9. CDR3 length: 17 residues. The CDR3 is CASSLTVLAGLQETQYF. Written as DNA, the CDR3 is TGTGCCAGCAGCTTAACGGTTCTAGCGGGACTACAAGAGACCCAGTACTTC.

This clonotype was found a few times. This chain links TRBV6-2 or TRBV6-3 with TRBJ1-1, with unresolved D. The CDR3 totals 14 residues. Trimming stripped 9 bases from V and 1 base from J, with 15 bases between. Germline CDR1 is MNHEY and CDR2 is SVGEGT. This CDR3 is CASLTDRTNTEAFF. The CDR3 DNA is TGTGCCAGTTTGACGGACCGAACGAACACTGAAGCTTTCTTT.

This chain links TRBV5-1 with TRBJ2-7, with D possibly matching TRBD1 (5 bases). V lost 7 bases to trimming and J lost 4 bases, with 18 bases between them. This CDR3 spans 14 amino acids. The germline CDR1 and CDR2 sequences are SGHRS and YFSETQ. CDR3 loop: CASAPRVSTYEQYF. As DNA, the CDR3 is TGCGCCAGCGCGCCCAGGGTTTCTACGTACGAGCAGTACTTC.